This T cell receptor (beta chain) originates from a study of cytomegalovirus exposure and HLA in healthy donors. Amplification used 60 Vbeta primers and 13 Jbeta primers. Generated by immunoSEQ multiplex PCR, the TCRdb table keeps only in-frame clones and is missing some. In the table there are 180,000 or so clones, about three quarters of which are singletons. Germline V gene data show CDR1 as SQVTM and CDR2 as ANQGSEA. CDR3 size: 19 residues. V shed 4 bases and J 7 bases; nucleotides not matched to a gene: 24. This receptor was identified in a woman between 55 and 75 years old in good health and CMV-seropositive. The rearrangement joins TRBV29-1 to TRBJ2-5; 10 nucleotides align to TRBD2. Sequenced sample: PBMCs. The CDR3 nucleotides are TGCAGCGTTGTAATCTGGTCCTTAAGGACTAGCGGAGTAGGGGTGACCCAGTACTTC. This codes for CSVVIWSLRTSGVGVTQYF.